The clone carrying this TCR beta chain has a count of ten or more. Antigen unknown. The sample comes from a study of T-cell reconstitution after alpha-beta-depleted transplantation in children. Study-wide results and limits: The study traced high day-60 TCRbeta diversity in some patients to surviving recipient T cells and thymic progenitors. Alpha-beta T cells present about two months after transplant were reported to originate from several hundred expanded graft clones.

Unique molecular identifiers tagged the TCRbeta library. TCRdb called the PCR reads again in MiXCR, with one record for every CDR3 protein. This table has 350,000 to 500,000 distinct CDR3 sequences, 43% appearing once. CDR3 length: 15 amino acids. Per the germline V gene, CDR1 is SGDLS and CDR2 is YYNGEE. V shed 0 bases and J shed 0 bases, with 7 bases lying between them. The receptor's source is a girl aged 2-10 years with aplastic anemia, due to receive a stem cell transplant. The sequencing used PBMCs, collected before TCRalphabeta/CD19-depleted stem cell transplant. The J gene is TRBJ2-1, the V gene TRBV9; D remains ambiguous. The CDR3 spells CASSVGTLSYNEQFF. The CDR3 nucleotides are TGTGCCAGCAGCGTAGGCACTCTCTCCTACAATGAGCAGTTCTTC.